The rows below give T cell receptor beta chains drawn from one sample of a study of Graves' ophthalmopathy and Graves' hyperthyroidism. TCRdb passed the multiplex PCR reads through MiXCR, listing each CDR3 protein once. The sample has 600,000 to 650,000 distinct CDR3 sequences; about a fifth are singletons. Source material: peripheral blood. The source is a woman under 30 with stable Graves' hyperthyroidism. Some clones in this sample may be carry-over from other donors' samples. The CDR3 runs from the conserved cysteine through the conserved F or W. Fields, in order: clone size, J gene, V gene, D gene, CDR3 DNA, CDR3 protein. D genes are given only for firm matches. Clone size, where shown, is once, few, many, or a class for clones that have expanded.

many | TRBJ1-1 | TRBV20-1 | TRBD1 | TGCAGTGCTAGAGATCCTGGACAGGGAAGAAACACTGAAGCTTTCTTT | CSARDPGQGRNTEAFF
many | TRBJ1-5 | TRBV30 | TRBD1 | TGTGCCTGGAGTTACACAGGGGGCAATCAGCCCCAGCATTTT | CAWSYTGGNQPQHF
- | TRBJ1-5 | TRBV19 | TRBD1 | TGTGCCAGTAGTAGAGACGACAGGGAGAGTCAGCCCCAGCATTTT | CASSRDDRESQPQHF
- | TRBJ1-5 | TRBV6-4 | - | TGTGCCAGCAAACAGGGCATTAGCAATCAGCCCCAGCATTTT | CASKQGISNQPQHF
- | TRBJ2-7 | TRBV7-6 | - | TGTGCCAGCAGCCCCGAAAGCGGATCCTACGAGCAGTACTTC | CASSPESGSYEQYF
few | TRBJ2-2 | TRBV5-1 | TRBD1 | TGCGCCAGCAGCACCAACGCCGGGACAGGGACCGGGGAGCTGTTTTTT | CASSTNAGTGTGELFF
many | TRBJ1-6 | TRBV12-3/TRBV12-4 | - | TGTGCCAGCAGTTTATGGACAGCACGGAATTCACCCCTCCACTTT | CASSLWTARNSPLHF
few | TRBJ2-2 | TRBV12-3/TRBV12-4 | - | TGTGCCAGCTGGCCTAGCGCTTACACCGGGGAGCTGTTTTTT | CASWPSAYTGELFF
many | TRBJ2-5 | TRBV27 | - | TGTGCCAGGGGTCCCCCCGACTTC | CARGPPDF
many | TRBJ1-2 | TRBV9 | - | TGTGCCAGCAGCGTAGGAGGGGACGATCTTGGCTACACCTTC | CASSVGGDDLGYTF
- | TRBJ2-5 | TRBV10-3 | - | TGTGCCATCAGTGAGGCGGAGACCCAGTACTTC | CAISEAETQYF
many | TRBJ1-2 | TRBV12-3/TRBV12-4 | - | TGTGCCAGCACCGCGGACGGGACTATCTATGGCTACACCTTC | CASTADGTIYGYTF
- | TRBJ2-7 | TRBV7-9 | - | TGTGCCAGCAGCTCCGTCGACCCGGCAGGCGAGCAGTACTTC | CASSSVDPAGEQYF
many | TRBJ1-1 | TRBV29-1 | - | TGCAGCGGTCAGGTGAACACTGAAGCTTTCTTT | CSGQVNTEAFF
many | TRBJ2-7 | TRBV30 | TRBD1 | TGTGCCTGGAGGAGGACAGGGAATTACGAGCAGTACTTC | CAWRRTGNYEQYF